This TCR beta chain was captured by sequencing in a study of T cell responses to AZD1222 COVID-19 vaccine. Looking at the study overall: Pooling covered second doses at about 4 or about 12 weeks. Regarding the study as a whole: In the spike-specific TCR repertoire, nearly half reportedly target unmutated variant regions. Regions 160-218 and 743-854 dominated among vaccine-associated CD4 TCRs spanning spike. Donor demographics were predominantly white British with a female majority; clonal diversity may be underestimated.

Notes on this clone: Its antigen remains unknown.

Sequenced by immunoSEQ multiplex PCR; TCRdb stores in-frame clones only, minus some. The table has 100,000 to 150,000 clones, 80% to 90% seen once; the top ten hold about 5.4%. This specimen consisted of peripheral blood, obtained on day 0 of AZD1222 vaccination. This sequence originates from an adult in good health.

The CDR3 sequence is CASSLFLAGGRSSYNEQFF. CDR3 DNA sequence: TGTGCCAGCAGCTTATTCTTAGCGGGGGGAAGGAGCTCCTACAATGAGCAGTTCTTC. The chain links TRBV7-2 to TRBJ2-1; 10 bases map to TRBD2. This CDR3 region has 19 residues. The V segment lost 2 bases and the J segment 0 bases; nucleotides outside the gene matches: 10. Per germline, CDR1 SGHTA and CDR2 FQGNSA. Full variable domain (outside the CDR3, taken from reference TRBV7-2 and TRBJ2-1): GAGVSQSPSNKVTEKGKDVELRCDPISGHTALYWYRQSLGQGLEFLIYFQGNSAPDKSGLPSDRFSAERTGGSVSTLTIQRTQQEDSAVYLCASSLFLAGGRSSYNEQFFGPGTRLTVL.